A single T cell receptor beta chain is shown here with its context. Vbeta (60) and Jbeta (13) primers were used in the PCR. Sequencing used immunoSEQ multiplex PCR; TCRdb keeps in-frame clones, though not all of them. The sample contains approximately 61,000 clones, around 78% of which appear only once. The data originate from a study of cytomegalovirus exposure and HLA in healthy donors. With 10 bases clipped from V and 2 bases from J, the junction kept 6 bases outside the gene matches. Germline CDR1 MDHEN, CDR2 SYDVKM. This CDR3 has 14 amino acids. Sequenced sample: PBMCs. The sequence was obtained from a man aged 18 to 30 in good health and CMV-seropositive. The chain carries TRBV28 and TRBJ1-5, with TRBD1 matching over 9 bases. CDR3 region: CATRTGVRNQPQHF. CDR3 sequence (DNA): TGTGCCACCAGGACAGGGGTTCGCAATCAGCCCCAGCATTTT.